This TCR beta chain was captured by sequencing in a study of blood T cell repertoires in COVID-19. Study-wide context: Both acute and convalescent COVID-19 samples were obtained from the United States, Italy and Spain.

In the authors' methods: Estimates of nucleated cell counts were drawn from the amplification of reference gene primers. Here immunoSEQ multiplex PCR was the method, and the copy in TCRdb shows in-frame clones only, minus some. V, J and clone size are those of that table, while D and trimming were read from the DNA. Of 150,000 or so clones in the sample, roughly 79% were seen once. Per germline, CDR1 GTSNPN and CDR2 SVGIG (reference sequence). Trimming removed 1 base at V and 1 base at J, with 4 bases between. This CDR3 spans 12 amino acids. The study assigned cohorts using participant-reported clinical history.

Sample: PBMCs or T cells enriched from blood (not recorded which). This clonotype was sampled from a woman aged 45-60 years who had recovered from COVID-19. V usage is TRBV30 and J usage is TRBJ1-1; D gene ambiguous. The CDR3 region is CAWSGQNTEAFF. The CDR3 nucleotides read TGTGCCTGGAGTGGACAGAACACTGAAGCTTTCTTT.